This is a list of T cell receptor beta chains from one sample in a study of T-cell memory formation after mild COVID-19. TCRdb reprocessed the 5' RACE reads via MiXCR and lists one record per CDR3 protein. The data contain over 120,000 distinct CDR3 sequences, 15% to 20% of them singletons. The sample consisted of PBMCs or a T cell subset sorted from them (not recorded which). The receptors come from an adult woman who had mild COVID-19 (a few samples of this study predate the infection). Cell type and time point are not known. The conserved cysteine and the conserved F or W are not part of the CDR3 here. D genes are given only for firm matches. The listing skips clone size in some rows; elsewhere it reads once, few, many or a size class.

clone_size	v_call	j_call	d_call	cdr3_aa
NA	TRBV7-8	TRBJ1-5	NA	ASSRTRDQPQH
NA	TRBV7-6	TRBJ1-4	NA	ASSPTGINEKLF
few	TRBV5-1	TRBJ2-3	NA	ASSWGTRAGSDTQY
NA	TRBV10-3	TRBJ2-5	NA	AISSMGQETQY
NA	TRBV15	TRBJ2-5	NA	ATSRTLEETQY
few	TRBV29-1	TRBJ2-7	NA	SAGQTYEQY
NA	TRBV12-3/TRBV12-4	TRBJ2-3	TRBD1	ASSTGTGPDTQY
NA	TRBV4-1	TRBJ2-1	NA	ASSREVGREQF
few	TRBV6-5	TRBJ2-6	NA	ASRLRQDSGANVLT
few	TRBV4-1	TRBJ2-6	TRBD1	ASSQGQGTGANVLT
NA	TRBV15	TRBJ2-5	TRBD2	ATSRETSGGGETQY
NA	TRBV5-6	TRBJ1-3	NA	ASSLEGPGVSGNTIY
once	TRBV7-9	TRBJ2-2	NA	ASSLALVPSGELF
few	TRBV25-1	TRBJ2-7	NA	ASSGTFSYEQY
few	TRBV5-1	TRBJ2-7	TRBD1	ASSSGDRGYSYEQY
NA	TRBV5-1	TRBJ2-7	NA	ASSDNFYEQY
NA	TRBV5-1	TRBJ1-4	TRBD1	ASSETGDSFRKLF